This T cell receptor (beta chain) is drawn from a study of CD8 T cells in Susac syndrome. Whole-study results and caveats: Acknowledgment was made by the study that its TCR sequencing and HLA analysis involved a relatively small number of individuals.

This CDR3 contains 18 residues. Germline CDR1 is DFQATT and CDR2 is SNEGSKA (reference sequence). Trimming stripped 3 bases from V and 0 bases from J, with 21 bases between. As concerns this clonotype: The antigen remains undetermined.

Random hexamers were used to reverse transcribe the RNA input (roughly 0.5 to 1 ug). TCRdb re-derived calls from the immunoSEQ multiplex PCR reads in MiXCR, one entry per CDR3 protein. Of 80,000 or so distinct CDR3 sequences in the sample, about 92% were seen once. The rearrangement joins TRBV20-1 to TRBJ2-1, with a possible D match to TRBD2 (6 bases). Input material: CD4+ T cells from PBMCs. The origin of this receptor is a human donor with Susac syndrome. CDR3 nucleotides: TGCAGTGCTAGCGTTTATGGTAGCGGAACCAGCTCCTACAATGAGCAGTTCTTC. It specifies CSASVYGSGTSSYNEQFF.